The 27 T cell receptor beta chains in this list originate from one sample, sequenced in a study of cytomegalovirus exposure and HLA in healthy donors. The PCR contained 60 Vbeta and 13 Jbeta primers. Produced via immunoSEQ multiplex PCR; TCRdb's table is partial and in-frame only. The table includes roughly 150,000 clones, nearly 10% detected once. The sequenced material came from PBMCs. All receptors come from a man in his forties or fifties in good health and CMV-seronegative.

The gene calls are TRBV19 and TRBJ2-4; the D gene is possibly TRBD2 (8 bases). This CDR3 has 21 amino acids. Trimming cost V 1 base and J 0 bases, with 25 bases left between them. CDR1 is LNHDA, CDR2 SQIVND, per germline (reference sequence). The CDR3 region is CASSIGVTGTAGVLAKNIQYF. The CDR3 DNA sequence: TGTGCCAGTAGTATAGGGGTTACCGGGACAGCGGGGGTTCTAGCCAAAAACATTCAGTACTTC.

In its sample, this clone was seen many times. This chain uses TRBV2 with TRBJ2-7, with D possibly being TRBD1 (6 bases). The CDR3 has 11 amino acids. V lost 6 bases and J 3 bases, leaving 6 bases between the germline ends. Looked up from germline, CDR1 is SNHLY and CDR2 is FYNNEI. The CDR3 here is CASRGHYEQYF. CDR3 in DNA: TGTGCCAGCAGGGGACACTACGAGCAGTACTTC.

The V call is TRBV30, the J call TRBJ1-5; 10 positions agree with TRBD1. The CDR3 contains 14 residues. Trimming at V came to 3 bases and at J to 6 bases, leaving 5 bases not matched to a gene. Germline CDR1 is GTSNPN and CDR2 is SVGIG (reference sequence). Written as DNA, the CDR3 is TGTGCCTGGAGCAGGGACAGGGGCATTCAGCCCCAGCATTTT. Translation gives CAWSRDRGIQPQHF.

This clone was counted only a few times. The rearrangement uses TRBV27 and TRBJ1-4, with D hard to call. V was pared by 5 bases and J by 3 bases, with 13 bases between. Germline V gives CDR1 MNHEY, CDR2 SMNVEV (reference sequence). The CDR3 totals 15 residues. CDR3: CASSPRMAPNEKLFF. The CDR3 DNA reads as TGTGCCAGCAGTCCCCGAATGGCACCTAATGAAAAACTGTTTTTT.

This chain links TRBV19 with TRBJ1-6; 8 bases align to TRBD1. The CDR3 spans 16 residues. Germline CDR1 is LNHDA and CDR2 is SQIVND (reference sequence). The V and J ends lost 4 bases and 7 bases, in that order; junction bases with no gene match: 9. CDR3 in DNA: TGTGCCAGTAGTAGAACCTCAGACAGGGGAAATTCACCCCTCCACTTT. Translated, it gives CASSRTSDRGNSPLHF.

This clone turned up a few times. The chain links TRBV7-8 to TRBJ1-5, with 9 bases fitting TRBD1. V lost 5 bases and J lost 0; bases outside the gene matches: 23. The CDR3 is 22 amino acids. Germline V CDR1 and CDR2: SGHVS, FQNEAQ. The CDR3 bases are TGTGCCAGCAGCCCCAGGGACAGGGTTATTGAGGCGGGGGCCTATAGCAATCAGCCCCAGCATTTT. This encodes CASSPRDRVIEAGAYSNQPQHF.

The rearrangement uses TRBV6-5 and TRBJ2-1; TRBD2 matches at 9 bases. J was trimmed by 7 bases and V by 9 bases; bases with no gene match: 10. The CDR3 length is 14 residues. From germline, CDR1 is MNHEY and CDR2 SVGAGI. The CDR3 sequence: CASGLRLAGNEQFF. The CDR3, as DNA: TGTGCCAGTGGGTTGAGGCTAGCGGGGAATGAGCAGTTCTTC.

In its sample, this clone was seen a few times. The chain uses TRBV4-1 and TRBJ1-4; 7 nucleotides agree with TRBD1. Germline V gene sequence: CDR1 MGHRA, CDR2 YSYEKL. The CDR3 loop spans 15 amino acids. The trim removed 4 bases at V and 7 bases at J, leaving 9 bases unmatched. The CDR3 protein is CASSPLAGGGEKLFF. Written as DNA, the CDR3 is TGCGCCAGCAGCCCTCTGGCAGGGGGAGGTGAAAAACTGTTTTTT.

This clone has a handful of counts. V usage is TRBV2 and J usage is TRBJ2-7, with D perhaps TRBD1 (5 bases). Germline values: CDR1 SNHLY, CDR2 FYNNEI. The CDR3 consists of 14 residues. V lost 4 bases and J 2 bases, leaving 12 bases between the germline ends. CDR3 in amino acids: CASSVRGGAYEQYF. CDR3 DNA sequence: TGTGCCAGCAGTGTAAGGGGCGGAGCCTACGAGCAGTACTTC.

As DNA, the CDR3 is TGTGCCAGCAGCCCAAGCGGGAGGGCCTCTTCTTACGAGCAGTACTTC. Its protein is CASSPSGRASSYEQYF. The chain recombines TRBV7-8 with TRBJ2-7; TRBD2 aligns across 10 bases. The CDR3 is 16 amino acids. Germline-derived CDR1 and CDR2 are SGHVS and FQNEAQ. V shed 5 bases and J 4 bases; nucleotides not matched to a gene: 11.

This clone has only one observation. The genes are TRBV15 and TRBJ2-3; tentatively, D is TRBD2 (5 bases). The germline CDR1 and CDR2 sequences are LNHNV and YYDKDF (reference sequence). The CDR3 sequence is 14 residues long. V lost 8 bases and J lost 2, with 14 bases in between. The CDR3 sequence is CATRPPSPTDTQYF. CDR3 sequence (DNA): TGTGCCACCCGTCCCCCTAGCCCCACAGATACGCAGTATTTT.

This clone has just one count. The chain combines TRBV28 with TRBJ2-6, with 7 bases aligning to TRBD2. The germline V gene encodes CDR1 MDHEN and CDR2 SYDVKM. CDR3 length: 15 amino acids. J lost 1 base, V lost 6 bases, and 3 bases had no gene match. CDR3 loop: CASSPAGSGANVLTF. The CDR3 DNA is TGTGCCAGCAGCCCAGCGGGATCTGGGGCCAACGTCCTGACTTTC.

The rearrangement uses TRBV28 and TRBJ1-4, with 7 positions matching TRBD1. Germline CDR1 and CDR2: MDHEN and SYDVKM. The CDR3 covers 15 residues. V lost 6 bases, J lost 3 bases, and 7 bases stayed unmatched. The CDR3: CASSDPGGPNEKLFF. The CDR3 DNA follows: TGTGCCAGCAGCGACCCAGGGGGTCCTAATGAAAAACTGTTTTTT. Based on the CDR3 plus reference TRBV28 and TRBJ1-4, the full variable domain is DVKVTQSSRYLVKRTGEKVFLECVQDMDHENMFWYRQDPGLGLRLIYFSYDVKMKEKGDIPEGYSVSREKKERFSLILESASTNQTSMYLCASSDPGGPNEKLFFGSGTQLSVL.

This chain joins TRBV4-1 and TRBJ2-4; 10 positions agree with TRBD2. Germline V gene sequence: CDR1 MGHRA, CDR2 YSYEKL. The CDR3 has 16 residues. Trimming at V came to 4 bases and at J to 5 bases, leaving 8 bases not matched to a gene. The CDR3 bases are TGCGCCAGCAGCCCTTCGTCAGCGGGAGGGGAAAACATTCAGTACTTC. Translation gives CASSPSSAGGENIQYF.

V gene TRBV15 combines with J gene TRBJ2-7, with TRBD1 as a possible D gene (6 bases). CDR1 is LNHNV and CDR2 is YYDKDF in the germline V gene (reference sequence). This CDR3 is built from 15 residues. The ends were cut back, 1 base at V and 3 bases at J, with 13 bases in the middle. CDR3 sequence reads: CATSRGGQGLYEQYF. CDR3 nucleotides: TGTGCCACCAGCAGAGGCGGGCAGGGGCTCTACGAGCAGTACTTC.

The genes are TRBV7-9 and TRBJ2-7; a possible D gene is TRBD2 (6 bases). CDR1 is SEHNR and CDR2 is FQNEAQ in the germline V gene (reference sequence). V lost 4 bases and J lost 7, with 20 bases in between. The CDR3 runs 15 residues. The chain's CDR3 is CASSSRTSRGGEQYF. The CDR3 bases are TGTGCCAGCAGCTCGAGGACGTCCCGGGGAGGAGAGCAGTACTTC.

This chain links TRBV5-4 with TRBJ2-5, with TRBD2 as a possible D gene (5 bases). In germline, CDR1 is SGHNT, CDR2 YYREEE (reference sequence). The V and J ends lost 5 bases and 6 bases respectively, with 14 bases between them. The CDR3 totals 13 residues. Here the CDR3 DNA reads TGTGCCAGCAGTTGGGCGGCGGGCAAGACCCAGTACTTC. Translation: CASSWAAGKTQYF. The full variable domain, in which reference TRBV5-4 and TRBJ2-5 provide the parts outside the CDR3, is ETGVTQSPTHLIKTRGQQVTLRCSSQSGHNTVSWYQQALGQGPQFIFQYYREEENGRGNFPPRFSGLQFPNYSSELNVNALELDDSALYLCASSWAAGKTQYFGPGTRLLVL.

This clone appeared a few times. V and J are TRBV6-5 and TRBJ1-1, with D possibly TRBD1 on 6 matching bases. CDR1 is MNHEY and CDR2 is SVGAGI in the germline V gene. The CDR3 is 15 amino acids. Trimming cost V 6 bases and J 0 bases, with 14 bases left between them. The CDR3 DNA reads as TGTGCCAGCAGGCCACCGGACAGACTGAACACTGAAGCTTTCTTT. Translated: CASRPPDRLNTEAFF.

The chain is built from TRBV28 and TRBJ2-5, with D tentatively TRBD1 (6 bases). The CDR3 contains 13 residues. Trimming removed 6 bases from V and 5 bases from J, with 13 bases in between. From germline, CDR1 is MDHEN and CDR2 SYDVKM. The CDR3 loop reads CASSLYRAETQYF. CDR3 nucleotide sequence: TGTGCCAGCAGCCTATACAGGGCCGAGACCCAGTACTTC.

This clone occurred a few times. The limits of the CDR3 on the DNA are not certain, so only TCRdb's listed CDR3 is given. The chain recombines TRBV27 with TRBJ2-1; TRBD2 is taken as the D call from the table, unchecked against the DNA. Germline V lookup: CDR1 MNHEY, CDR2 SMNVEV (reference sequence). Termini included, the CDR3 measures 19 amino acids. The CDR3: CASSSSGISGGTTLNEQFF.

There are a few counts of this clone. The genes are TRBV28 and TRBJ1-4, with D possibly being TRBD1 (5 bases). CDR3 size: 16 residues. V was cut by 5 bases and J by 5 bases, with 18 bases left in between. The germline V gene encodes CDR1 MDHEN and CDR2 SYDVKM. CDR3 nucleotides: TGTGCCAGCAGTCCTTCTGGTAGGGAGGGGAATGAAAAACTGTTTTTT. Its translation is CASSPSGREGNEKLFF.

The genes are TRBV27 and TRBJ2-1; D is uncertain. Trimming cost V 5 bases and J 5 bases, with 7 bases left between them. In germline, CDR1 is MNHEY, CDR2 SMNVEV (reference sequence). The CDR3 loop spans 12 amino acids. The CDR3 nucleotides are TGTGCCAGCAGTCACCTAAACAATGAGCAGTTCTTC. Translating gives CASSHLNNEQFF.

Note on this clone: Within the sample, other DNA sequences also encode this same CDR3. The chain uses TRBV5-1 and TRBJ2-3; D call uncertain. The germline CDR1 and CDR2 sequences are SGHRS and YFSETQ. The CDR3 is made up of 14 amino acids. V dropped 6 bases and J dropped 2 bases, with 13 bases sitting between them. CDR3 amino acids: CASNVQSLTDTQYF. In DNA form, the CDR3 reads TGCGCCAGCAACGTACAGTCACTCACAGATACGCAGTATTTT.

This rearrangement joins TRBV7-2 to TRBJ2-1, with 7 bases that match TRBD2. The CDR3 consists of 15 residues. The germline V gene encodes CDR1 SGHTA and CDR2 FQGNSA. V dropped 1 base and J dropped 10; count of bases not matched to a gene: 10. In nucleotides, the CDR3 is TGTGCCAGCAGCTTAGGCCCCGCCCGGGGGGTGGAGCAGTTCTTC. Its translation: CASSLGPARGVEQFF.

This rearrangement joins TRBV6-5 to TRBJ1-5; 8 bases agree with TRBD1. This CDR3 spans 15 amino acids. Germline-derived CDR1 and CDR2 are MNHEY and SVGAGI. V lost 3 bases and J lost 7; bases outside the gene matches: 8. The CDR3 bases are TGTGCCAGCAGTTATTCCTACAGGGGGGGACAGCCCCAGCATTTT. Protein product: CASSYSYRGGQPQHF.

This clone was observed a handful of times. The chain uses TRBV5-1 and TRBJ2-3, with 8 bases matching TRBD1. This CDR3 is 15 amino acids long. The V gene's germline CDR1 is SGHRS and CDR2 YFSETQ. Germline trimming cut 5 bases from V and 0 bases from J; bases unmatched to any gene: 5. The CDR3: CASSPGQGSTDTQYF. The CDR3 DNA reads TGCGCCAGCAGTCCAGGACAGGGAAGCACAGATACGCAGTATTTT.

This clone was counted only a few times. CDR3 sequence: CASSYSGSPLHF. For the CDR3, the DNA is TGTGCCAGCAGTTACAGCGGTTCACCCCTCCACTTT. The J gene is TRBJ1-6, the V gene TRBV6-5, with unresolved D. V lost 2 bases to trimming and J lost 9 bases, with 5 bases between them. Germline V gene sequence: CDR1 MNHEY, CDR2 SVGAGI. The CDR3 extends over 12 amino acids.